The 22 T cell receptor beta chains below all came from one sample that was sequenced in a study of OX40 agonist ivuxolimab in advanced cancers. Sequencing was performed with immunoSEQ multiplex PCR; in TCRdb, only in-frame clones are kept and a portion is missing. Here the sample spans around 65,000 clones, approximately 90% being singletons. The source was CD4+ or CD8+ T cells sorted from blood, collected in a trial of the OX40 agonist ivuxolimab. These receptors all stem from an adult with an advanced solid tumor such as melanoma, head and neck, liver or kidney cancer.

V and J are TRBV4-1 and TRBJ1-1; no firm D call. CDR3 length: 14 amino acids. Deletions cut 0 bases from V and 8 bases from J, with 13 bases between. Germline lookup yields CDR1 MGHRA and CDR2 YSYEKL. CDR3 sequence (DNA): TGCGCCAGCAGCCAAGATATTGCCGTAGTGGAAGCTTTCTTT. It encodes CASSQDIAVVEAFF.

This chain links TRBV28 with TRBJ1-1; D is uncertain. Trimming stripped 10 bases from V and 3 bases from J, with 24 bases between. CDR3 length equals 16 residues. Germline V lookup: CDR1 MDHEN, CDR2 SYDVKM. For the CDR3, the DNA is TGTGCCACCGAGTCACCCACTTATTCGGTGGACACTGAAGCTTTCTTT. Protein: CATESPTYSVDTEAFF.

The rearrangement joins TRBV21-1 to TRBJ1-2. TRBV21-1 is flagged as a pseudogene. The CDR3 extends over 11 amino acids. The CDR3 region has the DNA TGTGCCAGCAGCAAATGTTTTGGCTACACCTTC. This gives the protein CASSKCFGYTF.

V usage is TRBV4-1 and J usage is TRBJ1-5; 7 nucleotides line up with TRBD1. The germline V gene has CDR1 MGHRA and CDR2 YSYEKL. This CDR3 comprises 19 residues. V gave up 0 bases and J gave up 0 bases; unmatched junction bases: 11. The CDR3: CASSQEATGRGYSNQPQHF. The DNA of the CDR3 is TGCGCCAGCAGCCAAGAAGCCACGGGCAGGGGGTATAGCAATCAGCCCCAGCATTTT.

The sample holds one count of this clone. V usage is TRBV28 and J usage is TRBJ2-1; 8 positions match TRBD2. CDR1 and CDR2 (germline): MDHEN, SYDVKM. The V and J ends lost 6 bases and 2 bases, in that order; junction bases with no gene match: 9. This CDR3 spans 16 amino acids. The CDR3 sequence: CASRGPGLDAYNEQFF. CDR3 DNA sequence: TGTGCCAGCAGGGGTCCGGGACTAGACGCCTACAATGAGCAGTTCTTC.

The genes are TRBV2 and TRBJ1-6; D is undetermined. Trimming took 4 bases from V and 10 from J, leaving 17 bases between them. Germline CDR1 is SNHLY and CDR2 is FYNNEI. The length of the CDR3 is 15 residues. CDR3 sequence reads: CASSVTGEGGSPLHF. The CDR3 nucleotides are TGTGCCAGCAGTGTCACCGGTGAAGGCGGGTCACCCCTCCACTTT.

The rearrangement uses TRBV19 and TRBJ1-6; the D gene is possibly TRBD1 (6 bases). Germline V gene sequence: CDR1 LNHDA, CDR2 SQIVND (reference sequence). There are 14 residues in the CDR3. The ends were cut back, 4 bases at V and 14 bases at J, with 18 bases in the middle. The CDR3 region is CASSTPGTGFTLHF. The CDR3 DNA reads TGTGCCAGTAGTACCCCCGGAACAGGGTTCACCCTCCACTTT.

This chain connects TRBV10-1 to TRBJ1-4; weak D call: TRBD1 (5 bases). This CDR3 is 13 amino acids long. Deletions cut 8 bases from V and 1 base from J, with 8 bases between. Germline loops: CDR1 WNHNN, CDR2 SYGVQD (reference sequence). CDR3 sequence: CASGRGTNEKLFF. CDR3 coding DNA: TGCGCCAGCGGGAGGGGAACTAATGAAAAACTGTTTTTT.

This clone was observed once. The genes are TRBV7-9 and TRBJ1-4; possible D gene TRBD1, 5 bases. CDR1 and CDR2 from the germline V gene are SEHNR and FQNEAQ (reference sequence). This CDR3 spans 14 amino acids. V dropped 5 bases and J dropped 8 bases, with 15 bases sitting between them. This CDR3 reads CASSKMGEREKLFF. In nucleotides, the CDR3 is TGTGCCAGCAGCAAGATGGGGGAGAGGGAAAAACTGTTTTTT.

The chain carries TRBV5-6 and TRBJ1-5; D perhaps matches TRBD1 (5 bases). The CDR3 is 16 residues long. Per germline, CDR1 SGHDT and CDR2 YYEEEE. V lost 0 bases and J lost 0, with 10 bases in between. In DNA, the CDR3 is TGTGCCAGCAGCTTGGCCTGGGACTATAGCAATCAGCCCCAGCATTTT. It codes for CASSLAWDYSNQPQHF.

This clone was counted a single time. The chain uses TRBV6-1 and TRBJ2-2; 7 positions agree with TRBD2. The CDR3 totals 15 residues. V trimming: 6 bases; J trimming: 2 bases; junction bases outside the gene matches: 6. Germline assignment: CDR1 MNHNS and CDR2 SASEGT. CDR3 loop: CASSQAGYNTGELFF. In nucleotides, the CDR3 is TGTGCCAGCAGCCAAGCGGGATATAACACCGGGGAGCTGTTTTTT.

The J gene is TRBJ1-1, the V gene TRBV10-3; no definite D call. Deletions cut 3 bases from V and 6 bases from J, with 8 bases between. CDR3 length: 12 residues. The germline gives CDR1 ENHRY, CDR2 SYGVKD. The CDR3 spells CAISDVGPEAFF. For the CDR3, the DNA is TGTGCCATCAGTGATGTGGGCCCTGAAGCTTTCTTT.

The chain couples TRBV18 to TRBJ2-5, with a weak D call TRBD1 (6 bases). Germline V gives CDR1 KGHSH, CDR2 LQKENI. This CDR3 is 13 amino acids long. Trimming pared 7 bases from V and 5 bases from J, leaving 14 bases between. The DNA for the CDR3 is TGTGCCAGCTTATTGACAGGACAGGAGACCCAGTACTTC. Translated: CASLLTGQETQYF.

The rearrangement uses TRBV13 and TRBJ2-2, with 7 bases matching TRBD1. The germline V gene encodes CDR1 PRHDT and CDR2 FYEKMQ (reference sequence). The CDR3 loop spans 17 amino acids. The junction had 11 bases not matched to a gene; V was cut back by 1 base and J by 6 bases. Here the CDR3 DNA reads TGTGCCAGCAGCTTAGTCGATTTTACAGGGGCATCCGGGGAGCTGTTTTTT. Translation gives CASSLVDFTGASGELFF.

CDR3 DNA sequence: TGTGCCAGCAGCGTAGAGGGGTCAGTCGAATTTCCTGGCTACACCTTC. This codes for CASSVEGSVEFPGYTF. The chain employs TRBV9 and TRBJ1-2, with a possible D match to TRBD1 (5 bases). With 0 bases removed from V and 7 bases from J, the gap between germline ends came to 19 bases. The CDR3 runs 16 residues. Germline V gene sequence: CDR1 SGDLS, CDR2 YYNGEE.

The J gene is TRBJ2-1, the V gene TRBV19; tentative D call: TRBD2 (7 bases). Between the trimmed V and J ends, which lost 5 bases and 9 bases, there was a span of 20 bases. The germline V gene has CDR1 LNHDA and CDR2 SQIVND (reference sequence). CDR3 length equals 15 residues. CDR3 bases: TGTGCCAGTAGTGTATGGGGGGGCACTAATCTTGAGCAGTTCTTC. Protein: CASSVWGGTNLEQFF. Using reference TRBV19 and TRBJ2-1 for the parts outside the CDR3, the full variable domain is DGGITQSPKYLFRKEGQNVTLSCEQNLNHDAMYWYRQDPGQGLRLIYYSQIVNDFQKGDIAEGYSVSREKKESFPLTVTSAQKNPTAFYLCASSVWGGTNLEQFFGPGTRLTVL.

This clone is a singleton in its sample. The V call is TRBV2, the J call TRBJ2-7; 13 positions agree with TRBD2. Unmatched junction bases numbered 19, after V lost 6 bases and J lost 2 bases. CDR1 is SNHLY, CDR2 FYNNEI, per germline. This CDR3 spans 20 amino acids. Written as DNA, the CDR3 is TGTGCCAGCAGCCGCTTTGGGGATCCGGGACTAGCGGGACTGACCTACGAGCAGTACTTC. It specifies CASSRFGDPGLAGLTYEQYF.

This chain links TRBV5-1 with TRBJ2-1; D not resolved. Trimming removed 1 base from V and 9 bases from J, with 11 bases in between. The germline CDR1 and CDR2 sequences are SGHRS and YFSETQ. This CDR3 spans 13 amino acids. The DNA of the CDR3 is TGCGCCAGCAGCTTGTCCCTTATGCCTGAGCAGTTCTTC. This translates into CASSLSLMPEQFF.

V is TRBV7-6 and J is TRBJ2-5; possibly TRBD2 for D (7 bases). V was pared by 5 bases and J by 0 bases, with 13 bases between. The V gene's germline CDR1 is SGHVS and CDR2 FNYEAQ. The CDR3 length is 15 residues. CDR3 in DNA: TGTGCCAGCAGCCCGCGGGGGCCCAACCAAGAGACCCAGTACTTC. It encodes CASSPRGPNQETQYF.

The V gene is TRBV28, the J gene TRBJ1-5; D is uncertain. This CDR3 has 17 residues. Between the trimmed V and J ends, which lost 2 bases and 2 bases, there was a span of 16 bases. Germline CDR1 and CDR2: MDHEN and SYDVKM. The CDR3 region has the DNA TGTGCCAGCAGTTTAATTTTTGGGGAGAGGGGCAATCAGCCCCAGCATTTT. This sequence encodes CASSLIFGERGNQPQHF.

CDR3 sequence reads: CASSEEEDMRVQETQYF. CDR3 nucleotides: TGTGCCAGCAGTGAAGAAGAGGACATGCGGGTCCAAGAGACCCAGTACTTC. The chain recombines TRBV2 with TRBJ2-5; perhaps D is TRBD1 or TRBD2 (5 bases each). Per the germline V gene, CDR1 is SNHLY and CDR2 is FYNNEI. Trimming stripped 1 base from V and 1 base from J, with 16 bases between. CDR3 length: 17 residues.

As regards this clone: At one end the junction does not follow the germline gene, possibly because of a read error. V is TRBV5-4 and J is TRBJ2-7; D is perhaps TRBD1 (6 bases). The CDR3 has 13 amino acids. Germline V gives CDR1 SGHNT, CDR2 YYREEE (reference sequence). In DNA, the CDR3 is TGTGCCAGCAGGTTGGACAGTTCCTACGAGCAGTACTTC. Translation: CASRLDSSYEQYF.